The TCR beta chain described here comes from a study of control samples from healthy donors and cancer patients. TCRdb keeps only in-frame clones here, not all; method: immunoSEQ multiplex PCR. The table lists 40,000 to 50,000 clones, 93% of them singletons. This CDR3 is 16 amino acids long. The germline CDR1 and CDR2 sequences are LGHDT and YNNKEL (reference sequence). V dropped 4 bases and J dropped 7; count of bases not matched to a gene: 6. This rearrangement joins TRBV3-1 (or the pseudogene TRBV3-2) to TRBJ2-1; TRBD2 matches 14 bases. The source is a woman aged 45 to 65 with head and neck cancer. Sequenced: PBMCs. CDR3: CASSRSGTSGGNEQFF. The CDR3 DNA reads TGTGCCAGCAGCCGCTCCGGGACTAGCGGGGGAAATGAGCAGTTCTTC.